This record concerns one TCR beta chain sequence. Its antigen is not identified. The source of the sample is a study of monozygotic twins with inflammatory bowel disease. Notes on the study in general: Especially with disease activity, IBD patients shared fewer clonotypes with others than healthy twins did. The data did not back a single strong IBD-associated clonotype or signal.

CDR3 length equals 15 residues. TCRdb re-called the 5' RACE reads and catalogs CDR3 proteins one per entry, DNA excluded. The data show 300,000 to 400,000 distinct CDR3 sequences, and the top ten clones hold approximately 2%. The source is a human donor with ulcerative colitis or Crohn's disease, or a healthy co-twin of an affected twin (not recorded which). The material sequenced was blood. This chain joins TRBV12-3 or TRBV12-4 and TRBJ1-4; TCRdb's D call of TRBD1 is untestable without DNA. The CDR3 sequence is CASSFAGQGVEKLFF.